The sequence of this TCR beta chain was determined in a study of PD-1 blockade in classical Hodgkin lymphoma. Time point denoted: cycle 4 day 1 (C4D1), after 5 to 7 weeks of nivolumab. Relapse was seen in all patients after autologous stem cell transplantation, and brentuximab vedotin exposure was variable. This CDR3 contains 12 residues. After removal of 4 bases from V and 12 bases from J, the junction contained 6 bases not matched to a gene. Germline V gene lookup returns CDR1 LNHDA and CDR2 SQIVND (reference sequence). Sequenced by immunoSEQ multiplex PCR; TCRdb stores in-frame clones only, minus some. The table shows some 93,000 clones, with roughly 78% occurring only once.

The material sequenced was peripheral blood mononuclear cells (PBMCs), taken before the fourth cycle of nivolumab. The receptor's source is a human donor with classical Hodgkin lymphoma. The J gene is TRBJ1-1, the V gene TRBV19; 9 bases fit TRBD1. The CDR3 reads CASSSRDRATFF. The CDR3 DNA follows: TGTGCCAGTAGTAGCCGGGACAGGGCGACTTTCTTT.